These 6 T cell receptor beta chains originate from one sample sequenced in a study of cytomegalovirus exposure and HLA in healthy donors. The PCR ran on 60 Vbeta and 13 Jbeta primers. The data were produced by immunoSEQ multiplex PCR, yet TCRdb's version contains in-frame clones alone and is incomplete. This repertoire shows 110,000 to 150,000 clones, about four fifths found once; its top ten account for about 2.2%. Sequenced: PBMCs. Receptor source: a man aged 30 to 39 in good health and CMV-seronegative.

The rearrangement links TRBV19 to TRBJ1-1; TRBD1 matches 10 bases. V lost 3 bases and J lost 3; bases outside the gene matches: 1. CDR3 size: 14 residues. Germline-derived CDR1 and CDR2 are LNHDA and SQIVND (reference sequence). CDR3 sequence (DNA): TGTGCCAGTAGTATGGACAGGGGGTACACTGAAGCTTTCTTT. Protein product: CASSMDRGYTEAFF.

CDR3 region: CASSLGTSGGKRKTQYF. CDR3 bases: TGCGCCAGCAGCCTCGGGACTAGCGGGGGGAAGCGAAAGACCCAGTACTTC. V and J are TRBV5-1 and TRBJ2-5; 15 nucleotides match TRBD2. CDR3 size: 17 residues. With V trimmed by 4 bases and J by 6 bases, 10 bases remained unmatched. Germline V lookup: CDR1 SGHRS, CDR2 YFSETQ.

The chain links TRBV6-1 to TRBJ1-1, with TRBD1 matching 8 bases. V was pared by 7 bases and J by 0 bases, with 7 bases of the junction left unmatched. CDR3 size: 15 residues. Germline V CDR1 and CDR2: MNHNS, SASEGT. CDR3 nucleotides: TGTGCCAGCAAAGCTAAGGACAGGGTGAACACTGAAGCTTTCTTT. Translating it yields CASKAKDRVNTEAFF.

This sequence joins TRBV4-1 and TRBJ1-2; TRBD1 is a possible D gene (5 bases). The CDR3 has 18 amino acids. V lost 1 base and J lost 2, with 20 bases in between. Per germline, CDR1 MGHRA and CDR2 YSYEKL. In DNA, the CDR3 is TGCGCCAGCAGCCAAGTTGAGCTGCAGGGAGGCAGAAACTATGGCTACACCTTC. Translated: CASSQVELQGGRNYGYTF.

CDR3 residues: CASSDRGTDTQYF. CDR3 nucleotides: TGTGCCAGCAGTGACAGGGGTACAGATACGCAGTATTTT. The V gene is TRBV6-1, the J gene TRBJ2-3, with a possible D match to TRBD1 (6 bases). Looked up from germline, CDR1 is MNHNS and CDR2 is SASEGT. The CDR3 consists of 13 residues. V lost 3 bases to trimming and J lost 3 bases, with 7 bases between them.

The rearrangement uses TRBV19 and TRBJ1-1; no clear D gene. CDR1 and CDR2 (germline): LNHDA, SQIVND (reference sequence). The CDR3 consists of 15 residues. Trimming removed 5 bases at V and 0 bases at J, with 13 bases between. Written as DNA, the CDR3 is TGTGCCAGTAGTCTTGACTGGAGGGTGAACACTGAAGCTTTCTTT. Translated, it gives CASSLDWRVNTEAFF.